A selection of T cell receptor beta chains follows, all from one sample in a study of blood T cell repertoires in COVID-19. Only in-frame clones appear in the TCRdb table, and some are missing; sequencing was by immunoSEQ multiplex PCR. The sample records around 250,000 clones, around 89% being singletons. Sequenced sample: PBMCs or T cells enriched from blood (not recorded which). The origin of the receptors is a woman aged 25 to 39 with acute COVID-19. Each CDR3 is given with its conserved first and last residue. The order of the fields is V gene, J gene, D gene, CDR3 length, clone size, CDR3 protein, CDR3 DNA. The D gene is left open where the match is weak. A clone size is listed for some rows: how often the clone was seen (once, few, many), or a class if it is expanded.

V: TRBV28
J: TRBJ2-1
D: .
length: 14
size: .
CDR3: CASSLSFGGNEQFF
DNA: TGTGCCAGCAGTTTATCTTTCGGGGGCAATGAGCAGTTCTTC

V: TRBV14
J: TRBJ2-1
D: TRBD2
length: 15
size: once
CDR3: CASSQLAGAPHEQFF
DNA: TGTGCCAGCAGCCAATTAGCGGGAGCTCCCCATGAGCAGTTCTTC

V: TRBV5-6
J: TRBJ1-3
D: .
length: 15
size: .
CDR3: CASSLLTGSGNTIYF
DNA: TGTGCCAGCAGCTTGCTCACAGGGTCTGGAAACACCATATATTTT

V: TRBV7-9
J: TRBJ2-1
D: .
length: 16
size: .
CDR3: CASRISGVSSYNEQFF
DNA: TGTGCCAGCAGAATAAGCGGAGTGAGCTCCTACAATGAGCAGTTCTTC

V: TRBV6-5
J: TRBJ2-2
D: .
length: 15
size: .
CDR3: CASSSNRGGTGELFF
DNA: TGTGCCAGCAGTTCTAACAGGGGGGGTACCGGGGAGCTGTTTTTT

V: TRBV4-3
J: TRBJ2-7
D: TRBD2
length: 15
size: .
CDR3: CASSQGLAGTYEQYF
DNA: TGCGCCAGCAGCCAAGGACTAGCGGGTACCTACGAGCAGTACTTC

V: TRBV11-3
J: TRBJ2-1
D: .
length: 12
size: .
CDR3: CASSLGRNEQFF
DNA: TGTGCCAGCAGCTTAGGTCGGAATGAGCAGTTCTTC

V: TRBV6-5
J: TRBJ1-1
D: .
length: 13
size: .
CDR3: CASIAVMNTEAFF
DNA: TGTGCCAGCATCGCAGTCATGAACACTGAAGCTTTCTTT

V: TRBV4-1
J: TRBJ1-2
D: TRBD1
length: 17
size: .
CDR3: CASSQDLNAGQGGGYTF
DNA: TGCGCCAGCAGCCAAGACCTTAACGCGGGACAGGGGGGTGGCTACACCTTC

V: TRBV27
J: TRBJ1-6
D: TRBD1
length: 13
size: .
CDR3: CASSRDSNSPLHF
DNA: TGTGCCAGCAGTCGGGACAGCAATTCACCCCTCCACTTT

V: TRBV25-1
J: TRBJ2-6
D: .
length: 15
size: .
CDR3: CASGGSLSGANVLTF
DNA: TGTGCATCTGGGGGGAGTCTCTCTGGGGCCAACGTCCTGACTTTC

V: TRBV19
J: TRBJ2-7
D: .
length: 14
size: .
CDR3: CASSATSTHYEQYF
DNA: TGTGCCAGTAGTGCCACTAGTACCCACTACGAGCAGTACTTC

V: TRBV7-9
J: TRBJ2-7
D: TRBD1
length: 14
size: few
CDR3: CASSLQTGPYEQYF
DNA: TGTGCCAGCAGCTTACAGACAGGGCCCTACGAGCAGTACTTC

V: TRBV27
J: TRBJ2-3
D: TRBD2
length: 19
size: once
CDR3: CASSLKRRTSGRASDTQYF
DNA: TGTGCCAGCAGTTTAAAAAGGCGGACTAGCGGGAGGGCCTCTGATACGCAGTATTTT

V: TRBV15
J: TRBJ1-6
D: .
length: 12
size: .
CDR3: CATSRVLSPLHF
DNA: TGTGCCACCAGCAGAGTTCTTTCACCCCTCCACTTT